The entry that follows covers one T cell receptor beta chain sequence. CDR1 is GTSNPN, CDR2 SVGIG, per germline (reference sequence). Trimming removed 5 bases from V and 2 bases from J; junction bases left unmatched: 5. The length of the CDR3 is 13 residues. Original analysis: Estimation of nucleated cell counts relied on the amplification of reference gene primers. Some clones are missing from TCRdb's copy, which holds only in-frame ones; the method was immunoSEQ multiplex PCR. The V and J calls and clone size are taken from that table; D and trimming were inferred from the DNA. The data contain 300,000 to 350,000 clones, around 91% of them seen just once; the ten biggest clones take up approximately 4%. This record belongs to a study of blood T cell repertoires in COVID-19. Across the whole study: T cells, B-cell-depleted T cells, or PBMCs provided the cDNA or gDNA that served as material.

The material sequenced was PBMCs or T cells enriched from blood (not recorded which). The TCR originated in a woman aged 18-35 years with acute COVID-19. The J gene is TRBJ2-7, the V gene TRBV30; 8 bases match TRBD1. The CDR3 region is CAWGTGFTYEQYF. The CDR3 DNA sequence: TGTGCCTGGGGGACAGGCTTTACCTACGAGCAGTACTTC.